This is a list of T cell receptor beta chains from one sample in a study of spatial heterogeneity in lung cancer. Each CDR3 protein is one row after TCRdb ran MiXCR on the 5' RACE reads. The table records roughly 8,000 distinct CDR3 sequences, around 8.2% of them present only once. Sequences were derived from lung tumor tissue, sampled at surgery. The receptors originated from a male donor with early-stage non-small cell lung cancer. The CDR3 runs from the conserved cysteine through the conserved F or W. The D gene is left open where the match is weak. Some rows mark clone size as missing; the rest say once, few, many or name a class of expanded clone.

CDR3: CASHPQGKRENQPQHF; DNA: TGTGCCAGCCACCCACAGGGTAAGAGGGAAAATCAGCCCCAGCATTTT; D: NA; J: TRBJ1-5; size: medium-sized; V: TRBV12-3/TRBV12-4
CDR3: CSAGGENIQYF; DNA: TGCAGCGCAGGGGGAGAAAACATTCAGTACTTC; D: TRBD1; J: TRBJ2-4; size: many; V: TRBV29-1
CDR3: CASRYGTVGSGNTIYF; DNA: TGTGCCAGCAGATATGGGACGGTGGGCTCTGGAAACACCATATATTTT; D: NA; J: TRBJ1-3; size: many; V: TRBV28
CDR3: CASSPGLAGGKYNEQFF; DNA: TGTGCCAGCTCTCCTGGACTAGCGGGAGGTAAATACAATGAGCAGTTCTTC; D: TRBD2; J: TRBJ2-1; size: medium-sized; V: TRBV5-4
CDR3: CSVEAGNEQYF; DNA: TGCAGCGTTGAGGCAGGGAACGAGCAGTACTTC; D: NA; J: TRBJ2-7; size: medium-sized; V: TRBV29-1
CDR3: CASSSLQGAGGPLHF; DNA: TGTGCCAGCAGTTCCCTACAGGGGGCCGGCGGACCCCTCCACTTT; D: TRBD1; J: TRBJ1-6; size: NA; V: TRBV6-2/TRBV6-3
CDR3: CASSYWSDTGELFF; DNA: TGTGCCAGCAGTTACTGGTCGGATACCGGGGAGCTGTTTTTT; D: NA; J: TRBJ2-2; size: medium-sized; V: TRBV6-5
CDR3: CASSVWTGGSPLHF; DNA: TGTGCCAGCAGTGTCTGGACAGGGGGGTCACCCCTCCACTTT; D: TRBD1; J: TRBJ1-6; size: few; V: TRBV6-1
CDR3: CSAPSIGTTYNEQFF; DNA: TGCAGTGCTCCCTCGATAGGGACCACCTACAATGAGCAGTTCTTC; D: NA; J: TRBJ2-1; size: medium-sized; V: TRBV20-1
CDR3: CASSPTGGEQYF; DNA: TGCGCCAGCAGCCCGACAGGAGGCGAGCAGTACTTC; D: NA; J: TRBJ2-7; size: medium-sized; V: TRBV5-1
CDR3: CASSLLQETQYF; DNA: TGTGCCAGCAGTCTTCTCCAAGAGACCCAGTACTTC; D: NA; J: TRBJ2-5; size: many; V: TRBV28
CDR3: CASSSNRDQETQYF; DNA: TGTGCCAGCAGCTCCAACAGAGATCAAGAGACCCAGTACTTC; D: NA; J: TRBJ2-5; size: many; V: TRBV2
CDR3: CSVAPSSGNEQFF; DNA: TGCAGCGTTGCCCCTTCTAGCGGGAATGAGCAGTTCTTC; D: TRBD2; J: TRBJ2-1; size: medium-sized; V: TRBV29-1
CDR3: CASSPGAGYNEQFF; DNA: TGTGCCAGCTCACCAGGGGCAGGGTACAATGAGCAGTTCTTC; D: NA; J: TRBJ2-1; size: many; V: TRBV18
CDR3: CASSPHYLGETQYF; DNA: TGTGCCAGCAGTCCGCATTACCTTGGGGAGACCCAGTACTTC; D: NA; J: TRBJ2-5; size: many; V: TRBV9
CDR3: CASSPGPIQETQYF; DNA: TGTGCCAGCAGCCCGGGACCGATTCAAGAGACCCAGTACTTC; D: NA; J: TRBJ2-5; size: medium-sized; V: TRBV7-2
CDR3: CASTYGGGTEAFF; DNA: TGTGCCAGCACCTATGGAGGAGGCACTGAAGCTTTCTTT; D: NA; J: TRBJ1-1; size: NA; V: TRBV6-5
CDR3: CASGGLAGNAETQYF; DNA: TGTGCCAGCGGTGGACTAGCGGGAAATGCGGAGACCCAGTACTTC; D: TRBD2; J: TRBJ2-5; size: many; V: TRBV27
CDR3: CASRSTTTDTQYF; DNA: TGTGCCAGCCGGAGTACGACCACAGATACGCAGTATTTT; D: NA; J: TRBJ2-3; size: medium-sized; V: TRBV6-5
CDR3: CASSPTVHRDRRFYEQYF; DNA: TGTGCCAGCAGTCCCACGGTACACCGGGACAGGCGATTTTACGAGCAGTACTTC; D: TRBD1; J: TRBJ2-7; size: many; V: TRBV12-3/TRBV12-4